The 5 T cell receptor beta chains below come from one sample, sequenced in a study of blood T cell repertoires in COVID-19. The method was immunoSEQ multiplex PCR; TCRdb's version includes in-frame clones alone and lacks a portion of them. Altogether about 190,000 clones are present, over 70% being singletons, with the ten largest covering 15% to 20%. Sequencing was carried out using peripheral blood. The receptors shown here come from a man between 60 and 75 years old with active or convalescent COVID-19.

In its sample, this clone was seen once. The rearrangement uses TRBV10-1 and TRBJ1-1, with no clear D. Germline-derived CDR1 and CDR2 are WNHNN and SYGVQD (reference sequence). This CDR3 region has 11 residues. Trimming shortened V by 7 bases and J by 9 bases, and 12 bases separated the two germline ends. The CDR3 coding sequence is TGCGCCAGCATCCTCCCCCCCCAAGCTTTCTTT. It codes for CASILPPQAFF.

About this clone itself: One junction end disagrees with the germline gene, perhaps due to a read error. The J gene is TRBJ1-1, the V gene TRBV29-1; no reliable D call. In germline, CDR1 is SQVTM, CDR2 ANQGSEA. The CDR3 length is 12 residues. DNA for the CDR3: TGCAGCGTGGAAGGGTATGGCTGGCAAGCTTTCTTT. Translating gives CSVEGYGWQAFF.

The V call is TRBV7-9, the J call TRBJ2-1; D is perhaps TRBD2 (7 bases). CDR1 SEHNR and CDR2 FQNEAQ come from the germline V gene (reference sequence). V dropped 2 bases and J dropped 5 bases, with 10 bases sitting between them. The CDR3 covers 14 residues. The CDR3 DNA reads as TGTGCCAGCAGCTTACAGCGGGACAACAATGAGCAGTTCTTC. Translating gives CASSLQRDNNEQFF.

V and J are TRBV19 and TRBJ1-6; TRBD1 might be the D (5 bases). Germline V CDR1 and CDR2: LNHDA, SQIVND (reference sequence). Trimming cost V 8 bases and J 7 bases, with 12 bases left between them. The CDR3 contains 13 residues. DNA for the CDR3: TGTGCCAGTCGAGACAGTTTGAATTCACCCCTCCACTTT. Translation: CASRDSLNSPLHF.

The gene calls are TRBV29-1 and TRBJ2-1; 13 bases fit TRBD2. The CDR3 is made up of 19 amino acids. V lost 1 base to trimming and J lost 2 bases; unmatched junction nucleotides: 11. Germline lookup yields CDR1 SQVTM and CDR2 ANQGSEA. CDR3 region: CSVEGGLAGAQTTYNEQFF. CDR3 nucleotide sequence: TGCAGCGTTGAAGGTGGACTAGCGGGAGCTCAAACCACCTACAATGAGCAGTTCTTC.